This TCR beta chain emerged from a study of human T cells and chemical hapten exposure. Overall study: Patch tests applied 0.01% DPC to the upper back and were scored after 6 days. Mostly female patients had alopecia areata, totalis or universalis. Small pooled library volume differences mainly caused per-sample TCR yield variation.

The V end lost 2 bases, the J end lost 0 bases, and 8 bases lay between the germline ends. The CDR3 has 15 residues. Germline V lookup: CDR1 KGHSH, CDR2 LQKENI. Specified time point: pre-sensitization, week 0. Noted treatment: therapeutic diphenylcyclopropenone sensitization with weekly scalp DPC. Under the authors' procedure: Across samples, TCR counts had a median of about 92,000 and ranged from roughly 23,224 to 690,600. TCRdb recomputed calls from the RACE reads with MiXCR, one row per CDR3 protein. V and J calls and clone size were set by TCRdb, not the authors. Counted here are tens of thousands of distinct CDR3 sequences, around 11% occurring once; the ten biggest clones make up approximately 4.2%.

The starting material was whole blood, obtained in connection with sensitization to the hapten diphenylcyclopropenone (DPC). The source is a woman aged 40 to 50 with alopecia areata. Some clones in this sample may be carry-over from other donors' samples. This chain joins TRBV18 and TRBJ1-5; no definite D call. Written as DNA, the CDR3 is TGTGCCAGCTCACCAACAAGAAGTAGCAATCAGCCCCAGCATTTT. Translated, it gives CASSPTRSSNQPQHF.